This T cell receptor (beta chain) was sequenced during a study of response to subunit inactivated influenza vaccine. Broader study findings: There was a suggestion from the authors that each seasonal influenza vaccination recruits few new T cells.

Via MiXCR, TCRdb re-called the RT-PCR reads, giving one row per CDR3 protein. The repertoire holds roughly 780,000 distinct CDR3 sequences, with roughly 18% as singletons. The CDR3 is made up of 14 amino acids. Germline V CDR1 and CDR2: SQVTM, ANQGSEA. After removal of 6 bases from V and 8 bases from J, the junction contained 9 bases not matched to a gene. This clonotype occurred many times. What it binds is not known. The sequence derives from a man aged 45-65 years who received an inactivated influenza vaccine. The chain combines TRBV29-1 with TRBJ2-1, with 11 bases lining up with TRBD1. Sequencing was performed on PBMCs from blood, taken roughly 5 days after vaccination. CDR3 nucleotides: TGCAGCGTAGCCCTGGACAGGGGGCAGGATGAGCAGTTCTTC. Its protein is CSVALDRGQDEQFF.